This T cell receptor (beta chain) comes out of a study of technical replicates of blood from a few donors. Clones were sequenced by immunoSEQ multiplex PCR, and TCRdb holds only the in-frame ones, with some missing. The sample holds about 73,000 clones, 93% seen once. The TCR originated in a human donor in good health. The specimen sequenced was T cells isolated from PBMCs.

CDR3 nucleotides: TGTGCCAGTAGTAGTCAGGGGGTTCAGCCCCAGCATTTT. Amino acids: CASSSQGVQPQHF. The chain carries TRBV19 and TRBJ1-5; 7 nucleotides match TRBD1. Looked up from germline, CDR1 is LNHDA and CDR2 is SQIVND (reference sequence). V shed 4 bases and J 6 bases; nucleotides not matched to a gene: 3. CDR3 length: 13 residues.